This T cell receptor (beta chain) was identified during a study of blood T cells in healthy people across ages. Each sample yielded at least 6 million isolated PBMCs. The J segment lost 7 bases and the V segment lost 4 bases, leaving 11 bases of the junction unmatched. CDR1 MNHEY and CDR2 SMNVEV come from the germline V gene (reference sequence). The CDR3 sequence is 15 residues long. This clonotype has a count of ten or more. Its antigen is still unknown. Study-wide findings and caveats: Per-million-T-cell TCR beta diversity fell roughly linearly with age.

The use of a sample-barcoded 5' primer and a J-beta primer mix characterized a second PCR of roughly 7 to 11 cycles. A template-switch adaptor that had 12 random nucleotides put a tag on each cDNA molecule. One entry per CDR3 protein results from TCRdb running MiXCR on the 5' RACE reads. Counted here are hundreds of thousands of distinct CDR3 sequences, about 51% occurring once; the ten biggest clones make up roughly 14%. The sequencing input was blood. This receptor was identified in a woman of 80 years or more in good health. The chain employs TRBV27 and TRBJ1-2; the match to TRBD1 covers 8 bases. The DNA for the CDR3 is TGTGCCAGCAGTTCCGGACAGGGCCCTCTGGGTGGCTACACCTTC. Protein product: CASSSGQGPLGGYTF.